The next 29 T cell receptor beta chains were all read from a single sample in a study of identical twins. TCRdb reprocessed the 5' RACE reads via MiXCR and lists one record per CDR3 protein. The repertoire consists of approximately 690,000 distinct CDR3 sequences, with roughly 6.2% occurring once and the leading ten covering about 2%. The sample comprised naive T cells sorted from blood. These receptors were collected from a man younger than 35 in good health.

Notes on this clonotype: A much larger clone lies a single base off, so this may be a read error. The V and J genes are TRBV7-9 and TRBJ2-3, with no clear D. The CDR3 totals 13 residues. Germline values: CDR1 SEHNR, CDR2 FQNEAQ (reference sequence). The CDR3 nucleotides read TGTGCCAGCAGCCGCGAGGATTTAGATATGCAGTATTTT. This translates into CASSREDLDMQYF.

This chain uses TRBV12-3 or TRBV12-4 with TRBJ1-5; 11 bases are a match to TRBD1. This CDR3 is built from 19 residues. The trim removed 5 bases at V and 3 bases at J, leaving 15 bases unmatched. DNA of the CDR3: TGTGCCAGCAGTCCTGCCGGTCCACCGGGACAGGGGGACAATCAGCCCCAGCATTTT. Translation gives CASSPAGPPGQGDNQPQHF.

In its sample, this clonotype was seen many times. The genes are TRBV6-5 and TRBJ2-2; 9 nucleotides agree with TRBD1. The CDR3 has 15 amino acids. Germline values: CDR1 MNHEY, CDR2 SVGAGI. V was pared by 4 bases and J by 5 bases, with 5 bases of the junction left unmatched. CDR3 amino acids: CASSSQGAITGELFF. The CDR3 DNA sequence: TGTGCCAGCAGTTCACAGGGGGCGATAACCGGGGAGCTGTTTTTT.

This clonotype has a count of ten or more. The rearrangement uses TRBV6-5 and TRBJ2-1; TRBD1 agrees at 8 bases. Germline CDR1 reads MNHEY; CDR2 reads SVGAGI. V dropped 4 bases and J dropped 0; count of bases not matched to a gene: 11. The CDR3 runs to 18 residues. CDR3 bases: TGTGCCAGCAGTTCCGGGACAGGCACACTAAGCTCCTACAATGAGCAGTTCTTC. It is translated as CASSSGTGTLSSYNEQFF.

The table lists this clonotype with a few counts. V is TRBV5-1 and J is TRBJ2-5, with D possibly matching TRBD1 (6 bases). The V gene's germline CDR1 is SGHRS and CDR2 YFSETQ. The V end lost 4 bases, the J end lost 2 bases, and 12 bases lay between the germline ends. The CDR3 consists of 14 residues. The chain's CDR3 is CASSQTGRQETQYF. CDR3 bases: TGCGCCAGCAGCCAGACAGGCCGGCAAGAGACCCAGTACTTC.

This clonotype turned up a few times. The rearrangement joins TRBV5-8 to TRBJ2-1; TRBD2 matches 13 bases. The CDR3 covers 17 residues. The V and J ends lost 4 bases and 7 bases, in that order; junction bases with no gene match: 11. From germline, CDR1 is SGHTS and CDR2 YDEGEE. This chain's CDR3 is CASSLTGLAGVGNEQFF. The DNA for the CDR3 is TGTGCCAGCAGCCTGACCGGACTAGCGGGAGTTGGTAATGAGCAGTTCTTC.

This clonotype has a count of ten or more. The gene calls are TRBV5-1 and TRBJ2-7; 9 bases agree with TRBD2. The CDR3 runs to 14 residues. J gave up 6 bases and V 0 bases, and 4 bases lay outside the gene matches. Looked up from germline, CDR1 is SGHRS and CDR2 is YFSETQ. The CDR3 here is CASSLGSGSPEQYF. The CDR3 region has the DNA TGCGCCAGCAGCTTGGGTAGCGGGAGCCCCGAGCAGTACTTC. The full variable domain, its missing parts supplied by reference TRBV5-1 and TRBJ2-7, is KAGVTQTPRYLIKTRGQQVTLSCSPISGHRSVSWYQQTPGQGLQFLFEYFSETQRNKGNFPGRFSGRQFSNSRSEMNVSTLELGDSALYLCASSLGSGSPEQYFGPGTRLTVT.

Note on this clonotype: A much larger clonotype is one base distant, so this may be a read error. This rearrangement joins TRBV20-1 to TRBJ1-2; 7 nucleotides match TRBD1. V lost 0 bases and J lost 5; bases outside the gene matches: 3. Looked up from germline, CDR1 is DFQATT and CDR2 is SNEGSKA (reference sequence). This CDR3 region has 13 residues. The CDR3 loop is CSARDGQVYGYTF. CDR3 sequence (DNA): TGCAGTGCTAGAGACGGACAGGTGTATGGCTACACCTTC.

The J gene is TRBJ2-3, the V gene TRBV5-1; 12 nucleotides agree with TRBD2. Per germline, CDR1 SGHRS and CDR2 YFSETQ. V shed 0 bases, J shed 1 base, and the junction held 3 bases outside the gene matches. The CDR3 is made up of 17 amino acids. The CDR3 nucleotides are TGCGCCAGCAGCTTGGGTGGGACTAGCGGGCGCACAGATACGCAGTATTTT. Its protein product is CASSLGGTSGRTDTQYF.

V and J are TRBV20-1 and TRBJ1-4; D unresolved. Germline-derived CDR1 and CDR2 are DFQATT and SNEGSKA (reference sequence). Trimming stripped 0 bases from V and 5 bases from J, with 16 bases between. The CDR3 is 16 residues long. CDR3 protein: CSARDSWRSLNEKLFF. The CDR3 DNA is TGCAGTGCTAGAGATTCATGGCGGAGCTTAAATGAAAAACTGTTTTTT.

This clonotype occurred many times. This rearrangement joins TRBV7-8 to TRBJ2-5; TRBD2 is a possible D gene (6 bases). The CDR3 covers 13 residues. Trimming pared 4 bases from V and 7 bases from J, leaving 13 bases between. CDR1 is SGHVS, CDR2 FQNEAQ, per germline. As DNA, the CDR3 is TGTGCCAGCAGCTCCTACGGGGGTAGGACCCAGTACTTC. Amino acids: CASSSYGGRTQYF.

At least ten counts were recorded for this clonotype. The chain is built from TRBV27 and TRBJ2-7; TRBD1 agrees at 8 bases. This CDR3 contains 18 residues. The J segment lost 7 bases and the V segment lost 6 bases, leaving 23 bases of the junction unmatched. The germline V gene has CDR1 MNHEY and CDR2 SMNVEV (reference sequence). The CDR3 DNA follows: TGTGCCAGCAGCTCCCACTCCTTACGGGGACAGGACGGCTCTGAGCAGTACTTC. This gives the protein CASSSHSLRGQDGSEQYF.

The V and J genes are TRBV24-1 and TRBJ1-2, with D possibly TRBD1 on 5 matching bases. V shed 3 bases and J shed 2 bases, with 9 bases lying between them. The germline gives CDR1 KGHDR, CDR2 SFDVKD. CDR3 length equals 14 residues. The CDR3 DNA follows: TGTGCCACCAGTGATGCCGACAGAAACTATGGCTACACCTTC. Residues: CATSDADRNYGYTF.

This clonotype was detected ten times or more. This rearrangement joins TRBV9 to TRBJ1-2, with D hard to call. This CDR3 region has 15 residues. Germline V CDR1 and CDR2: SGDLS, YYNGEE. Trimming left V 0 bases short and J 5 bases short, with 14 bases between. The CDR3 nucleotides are TGTGCCAGCAGCGTAGGCCCGATCTTGGGGTATGGCTACACCTTC. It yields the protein CASSVGPILGYGYTF.

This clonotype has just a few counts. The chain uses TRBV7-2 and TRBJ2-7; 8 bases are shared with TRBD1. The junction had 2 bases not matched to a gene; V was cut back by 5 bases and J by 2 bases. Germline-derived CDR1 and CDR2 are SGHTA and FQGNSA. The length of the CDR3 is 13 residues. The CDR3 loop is CASSAGGAYEQYF. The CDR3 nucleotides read TGTGCCAGCAGCGCAGGGGGCGCCTACGAGCAGTACTTC.

For the CDR3, the DNA is TGTGCCAGCAGTGAATCGACAGTTGGGAGGGCACCCCTCCACTTT. It yields the protein CASSESTVGRAPLHF. The chain employs TRBV25-1 and TRBJ1-6; a possible D gene is TRBD1 (5 bases). Germline CDR1 reads MGHDK; CDR2 reads SYGVNS. The CDR3 is 15 residues long. Trimming pared 1 base from V and 11 bases from J, leaving 15 bases between.

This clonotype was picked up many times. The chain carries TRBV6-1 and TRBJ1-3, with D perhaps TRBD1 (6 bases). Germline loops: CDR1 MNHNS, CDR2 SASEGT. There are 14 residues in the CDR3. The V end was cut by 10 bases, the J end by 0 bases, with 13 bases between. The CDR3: CATARGSSGNTIYF. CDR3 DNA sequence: TGTGCCACCGCCAGGGGCAGCTCTGGAAACACCATATATTTT.

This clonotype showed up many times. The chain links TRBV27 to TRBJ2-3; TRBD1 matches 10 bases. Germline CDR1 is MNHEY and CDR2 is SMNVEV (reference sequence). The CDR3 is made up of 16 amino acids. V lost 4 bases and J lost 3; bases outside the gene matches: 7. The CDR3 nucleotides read TGTGCCAGCAGTTCAATGGACAGGGGGACGACAGATACGCAGTATTTT. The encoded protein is CASSSMDRGTTDTQYF.

The CDR3 bases are TGTGCCAGCAGTGCCGGCGTAGAACCCTACAATGAGCAGTTCTTC. Residues: CASSAGVEPYNEQFF. The rearrangement uses TRBV6-2 or TRBV6-3 and TRBJ2-1, with D unclear. V lost 5 bases and J lost 2, with 13 bases in between. Germline V gene data show CDR1 as MNHEY and CDR2 as SVGEGT. The CDR3 sequence is 15 residues long.

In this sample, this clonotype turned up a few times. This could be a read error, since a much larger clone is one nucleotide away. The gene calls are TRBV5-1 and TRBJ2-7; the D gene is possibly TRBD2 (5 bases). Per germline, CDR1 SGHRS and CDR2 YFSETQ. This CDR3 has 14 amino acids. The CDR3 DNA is TGCGCCAGCAGCTCATCGGGCCTGACCTGGGAGCAGTGCTTC. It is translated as CASSSSGLTWEQCF.

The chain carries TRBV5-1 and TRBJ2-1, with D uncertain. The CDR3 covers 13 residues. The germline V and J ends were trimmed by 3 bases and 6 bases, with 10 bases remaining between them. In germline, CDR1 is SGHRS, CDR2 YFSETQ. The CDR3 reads CASSWQPGNEQFF. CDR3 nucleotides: TGCGCCAGCAGCTGGCAACCCGGCAATGAGCAGTTCTTC. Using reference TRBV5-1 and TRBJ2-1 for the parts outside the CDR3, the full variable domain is KAGVTQTPRYLIKTRGQQVTLSCSPISGHRSVSWYQQTPGQGLQFLFEYFSETQRNKGNFPGRFSGRQFSNSRSEMNVSTLELGDSALYLCASSWQPGNEQFFGPGTRLTVL.

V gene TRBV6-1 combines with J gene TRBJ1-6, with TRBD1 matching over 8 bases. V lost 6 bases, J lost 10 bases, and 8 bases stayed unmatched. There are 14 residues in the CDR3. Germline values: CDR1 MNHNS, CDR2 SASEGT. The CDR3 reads CASRDPGGLSPLHF. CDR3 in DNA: TGTGCCAGCAGGGATCCAGGGGGCTTATCACCCCTCCACTTT.

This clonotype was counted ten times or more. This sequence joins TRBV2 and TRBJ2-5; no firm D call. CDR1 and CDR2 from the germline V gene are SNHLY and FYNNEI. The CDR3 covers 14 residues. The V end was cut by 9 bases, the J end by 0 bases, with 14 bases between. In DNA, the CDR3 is TGTGCCAGAACCACCACTACGTACCAAGAGACCCAGTACTTC. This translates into CARTTTTYQETQYF.

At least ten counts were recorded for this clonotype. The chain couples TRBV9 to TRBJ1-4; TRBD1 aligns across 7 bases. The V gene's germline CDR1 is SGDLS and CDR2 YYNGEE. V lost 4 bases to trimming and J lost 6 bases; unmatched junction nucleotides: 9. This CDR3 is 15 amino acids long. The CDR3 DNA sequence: TGTGCCAGCAGCCCCTCACAGGGGAGTTATGAAAAACTGTTTTTT. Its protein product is CASSPSQGSYEKLFF. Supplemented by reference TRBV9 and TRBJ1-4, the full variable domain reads DSGVTQTPKHLITATGQRVTLRCSPRSGDLSVYWYQQSLDQGLQFLIQYYNGEERAKGNILERFSAQQFPDLHSELNLSSLELGDSALYFCASSPSQGSYEKLFFGSGTQLSVL.

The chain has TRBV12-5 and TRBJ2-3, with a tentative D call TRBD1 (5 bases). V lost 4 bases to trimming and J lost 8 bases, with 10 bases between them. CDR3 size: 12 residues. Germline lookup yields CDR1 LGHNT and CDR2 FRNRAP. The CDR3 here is CASGYPGPTQYF. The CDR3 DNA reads TGTGCTAGTGGTTACCCAGGGCCTACGCAGTATTTT.

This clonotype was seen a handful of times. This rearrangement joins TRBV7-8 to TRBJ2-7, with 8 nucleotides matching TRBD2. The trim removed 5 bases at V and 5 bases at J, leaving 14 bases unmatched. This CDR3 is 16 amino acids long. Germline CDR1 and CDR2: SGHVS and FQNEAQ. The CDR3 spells CASSLAGGGFTDEQYV. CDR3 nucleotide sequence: TGTGCCAGCAGCCTCGCGGGGGGTGGTTTTACCGACGAGCAGTACGTC.

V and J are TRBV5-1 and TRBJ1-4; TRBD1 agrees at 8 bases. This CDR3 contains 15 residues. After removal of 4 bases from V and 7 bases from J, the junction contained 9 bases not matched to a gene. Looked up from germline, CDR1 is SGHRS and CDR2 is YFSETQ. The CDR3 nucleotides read TGCGCCAGCAGCCTAAGGGACAGGACGAGTGAAAAACTGTTTTTT. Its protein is CASSLRDRTSEKLFF.

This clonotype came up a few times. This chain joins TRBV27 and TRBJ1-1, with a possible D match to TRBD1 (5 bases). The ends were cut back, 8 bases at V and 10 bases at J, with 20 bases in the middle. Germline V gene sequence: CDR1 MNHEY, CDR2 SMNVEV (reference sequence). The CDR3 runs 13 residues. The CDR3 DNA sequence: TGTGCCAGCCGCGGCAGGGTCGGTTCGGGAGCTTTCTTT. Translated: CASRGRVGSGAFF.

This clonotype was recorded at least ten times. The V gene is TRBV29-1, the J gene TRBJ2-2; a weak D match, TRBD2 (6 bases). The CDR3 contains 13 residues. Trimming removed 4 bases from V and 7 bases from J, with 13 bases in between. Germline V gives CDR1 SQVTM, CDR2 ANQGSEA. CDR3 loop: CSVVAGTIGELFF. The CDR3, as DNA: TGCAGCGTTGTGGCGGGAACAATCGGGGAGCTGTTTTTT.